Sequencing of this T cell receptor beta chain was carried out in a study of graft-versus-host responses after intestinal transplantation (dated by TCRdb to 2020 to 2023). Regarding the research as a whole: Multivisceral, liver-intestinal, or isolated intestinal transplants were received by the recipients. Rather than being sequenced by the commercial service, samples from a few later patients were sequenced in-house on an Illumina MiSeq and processed with MiXCR. Donor T cell macrochimerism was defined as a peak of at least 4% donor T cells among recipient peripheral blood mononuclear cells. After intestinal transplantation, graft-versus-host and host-versus-graft alloreactive T cell clones were followed in the graft, circulation and bone marrow using bulk TCR-beta CDR3 sequencing. Of the 20 to 30 intestinal transplant recipients enrolled in the cohort, one of whom was a retransplant, a few patients without pretransplant specimens were excluded. To identify alloreactive clones, pre-transplant mixed lymphocyte reaction products were sequenced and compared with unstimulated pre-transplant donor and recipient T cells. Anti-thymocyte globulin induction was given to all recipients, followed by maintenance tacrolimus and steroids for around three years.

Details on this clone: The clone's antigen remains unknown. It has no much larger one-base neighbor in the sample; base qualities were not kept.

Beyond this particular receptor, the publication reports: GvH clones were detected in recipient bone marrow, and some of these GvH clones were observed earlier in ileal mucosa or blood, consistent with an intestinal mucosal origin. In the allografts of patients with donor T cell macrochimerism, GvH to HvG T cell clonal ratios were high. Conclusions were limited by the relatively low number and heterogeneity of intestinal transplant patients. Early after transplant, peak levels of circulating GvH clones were found to be associated with declines in HvG clones.

Unmatched junction bases come to 10, with V trimmed by 1 base and J by 4 bases. CDR1 and CDR2 (SGHDT, YYEEEE) derive from the germline V gene. CDR3 length: 16 amino acids, cysteine to phenylalanine. CDR3 DNA only is kept here, 48 bases in frame from base 1. Receptors were amplified or captured by the immunoSEQ multiplex PCR assay. For most patients, genomic DNA was isolated using the Qiagen DNeasy Blood and Tissue Kit and was shipped frozen to Adaptive Biotechnologies for TCR sequencing. For most patients, high-throughput TCR-beta CDR3 sequencing of genomic DNA was performed by Adaptive Biotechnologies. The study's processing was this. TCR sequencing data for 18 patients were retrieved from Adaptive's ImmunoSEQ software; a few other patients were processed with MiXCR and VDJtools. To correct CD4 versus CD8 sorting errors, sequences present in both subsets at a frequency ratio below 5:1 were removed. Because the origin of CDR3 nucleotide sequences shared between donor and recipient could not be assigned, those sequences were removed. Alloreactive clones required at least 2-fold expansion over unstimulated cells and minimum CFSE-low frequency of 0.002% (template counts) or 0.001% (read counts). Mappable clones were those detected in sequenced pre-transplant spleen, lymph node, or MLR CFSE-low populations of the donor or recipient. The cumulative frequency of alloreactive clones was calculated as a percentage of all sequences, weighted by copy number. TCRdb took this table from immuneACCESS and kept in-frame rearrangements with V and J called. Such tables lack part of the clones; where checked against another copy, unresolved V genes explain under half of the gap, and the rest is unexplained. V and J calls and clone size are given by that table; D and trimming were obtained from the DNA. The sample table records over 75,000 clones; 85% to 95% of these occur just once. Roughly 0.07% of the sample comes from the top ten.

Taken with the paper, the label for time point translates to: cells obtained before transplantation from donor or recipient. CD3+CD4+ and CD3+CD8+ populations were FACS-sorted from unstimulated pre-transplant donor and recipient cells taken from spleen or lymph nodes. Source: unstimulated CD8+ T cells sorted from spleen or lymph node cells, taken before transplant. This sequence uses TRBV5-6 and TRBJ2-7, with TRBD2 matching 8 junction bases. The clonotype was recovered from a human donor who was the organ donor for an intestinal transplant. Here the CDR3 is given as CASSLWGGAGVYEQYF. The bases are TGTGCCAGCAGCTTGTGGGGTGGAGCGGGGGTGTACGAGCAGTACTTC.